The 29 T cell receptor beta chains given below trace back to one sample, sequenced in a study of neoadjuvant anti-PD-1 for oral cavity cancer. The sample's time point: after neoadjuvant nivolumab, at surgical resection. The method was immunoSEQ multiplex PCR; TCRdb's version includes in-frame clones alone and lacks a portion of them. Altogether approximately 68,000 clones are present, approximately 87% being singletons, with the ten largest covering 2.5% to 3%. The sequenced sample was PBMCs, obtained after nivolumab (anti-PD-1) treatment. The receptors were gathered from a person between 40 and 85 years old with oral cavity squamous cell carcinoma.

This chain links TRBV5-4 with TRBJ2-1; perhaps TRBD1 as D (5 bases). Germline assignment: CDR1 SGHNT and CDR2 YYREEE (reference sequence). Trimming removed 0 bases at V and 7 bases at J, with 8 bases between. CDR3 length: 13 amino acids. The CDR3 reads CASSLVAGNEQFF. The DNA for the CDR3 is TGTGCCAGCAGCTTGGTGGCAGGGAATGAGCAGTTCTTC. Full variable domain (missing parts from reference TRBV5-4 and TRBJ2-1): ETGVTQSPTHLIKTRGQQVTLRCSSQSGHNTVSWYQQALGQGPQFIFQYYREEENGRGNFPPRFSGLQFPNYSSELNVNALELDDSALYLCASSLVAGNEQFFGPGTRLTVL.

V and J are TRBV11-2 and TRBJ1-5; D is unclear. Germline V gives CDR1 SGHAT, CDR2 FQNNGV. V lost 0 bases and J lost 10, with 10 bases in between. The CDR3 is 13 residues long. The CDR3: CASSLDISGPQHF. The CDR3 nucleotides are TGTGCCAGCAGCTTAGATATTTCAGGCCCCCAGCATTTT.

V usage is TRBV30 and J usage is TRBJ1-1; maybe TRBD1 (6 bases). The CDR3 has 13 amino acids. Germline CDR1 reads GTSNPN; CDR2 reads SVGIG (reference sequence). Trimming left V 5 bases short and J 5 bases short, with 15 bases between. The DNA of the CDR3 is TGTGCCTGGGCTATCGACAGGATGACTGAAGCTTTCTTT. This encodes CAWAIDRMTEAFF.

This chain joins TRBV28 and TRBJ2-7; the match to TRBD2 covers 7 bases. V lost 3 bases and J lost 2; bases outside the gene matches: 4. The CDR3 loop spans 14 amino acids. Looked up from germline, CDR1 is MDHEN and CDR2 is SYDVKM. In DNA, the CDR3 is TGTGCCAGCAGTTTGTGGCGGGAGACCTACGAGCAGTACTTC. It specifies CASSLWRETYEQYF.

This chain joins TRBV11-2 and TRBJ2-7; 10 bases fit TRBD1. The V gene end was trimmed by 5 bases and the J gene end by 3 bases; junction bases not matched to a gene: 7. The CDR3 runs to 15 residues. Germline V CDR1 and CDR2: SGHAT, FQNNGV. This CDR3 reads CASSPPGQGYYEQYF. CDR3 sequence (DNA): TGTGCCAGCAGCCCCCCGGGACAGGGGTACTACGAGCAGTACTTC.

The chain uses TRBV28 and TRBJ2-2, with 11 bases matching TRBD1. In germline, CDR1 is MDHEN, CDR2 SYDVKM. Germline trimming cut 3 bases from V and 5 bases from J; bases unmatched to any gene: 2. The CDR3 contains 15 residues. CDR3 coding DNA: TGTGCCAGCAGTTTTGGGACAGGGGGTACCGGGGAGCTGTTTTTT. It specifies CASSFGTGGTGELFF.

The chain links TRBV19 to TRBJ1-3; perhaps TRBD1 as D (5 bases). V was trimmed by 3 bases and J by 2 bases, leaving 8 bases between them. In germline, CDR1 is LNHDA, CDR2 SQIVND (reference sequence). There are 14 residues in the CDR3. CDR3 sequence (DNA): TGTGCCAGTAGTATTGCGGGGGCTGGAAACACCATATATTTT. Translated: CASSIAGAGNTIYF. Complete variable domain (other parts from reference TRBV19 and TRBJ1-3): DGGITQSPKYLFRKEGQNVTLSCEQNLNHDAMYWYRQDPGQGLRLIYYSQIVNDFQKGDIAEGYSVSREKKESFPLTVTSAQKNPTAFYLCASSIAGAGNTIYFGEGSWLTVV.

The chain couples TRBV6-1 to TRBJ1-3; TRBD1 is a possible D gene (5 bases). V was cut by 6 bases and J by 0 bases, with 12 bases left in between. The CDR3 runs 15 residues. Germline assignment: CDR1 MNHNS and CDR2 SASEGT. This chain's CDR3 is CASRLGHLSGNTIYF. The CDR3 nucleotides are TGTGCCAGCAGACTCGGACACCTCTCTGGAAACACCATATATTTT.

The chain employs TRBV19 and TRBJ2-5; 9 bases align to TRBD2. The germline V gene has CDR1 LNHDA and CDR2 SQIVND (reference sequence). This CDR3 spans 15 amino acids. The trim removed 5 bases at V and 1 base at J, leaving 5 bases unmatched. In DNA form, the CDR3 reads TGTGCCAGTAGTGGTAGCGGGAGTGGCCAAGAGACCCAGTACTTC. It codes for CASSGSGSGQETQYF. Supplemented by reference TRBV19 and TRBJ2-5, the full variable domain reads DGGITQSPKYLFRKEGQNVTLSCEQNLNHDAMYWYRQDPGQGLRLIYYSQIVNDFQKGDIAEGYSVSREKKESFPLTVTSAQKNPTAFYLCASSGSGSGQETQYFGPGTRLLVL.

Within the sample, this clone is large. The CDR3 reads CASSGQGGTSTDTQYF. CDR3 nucleotides: TGTGCCAGCAGCGGACAGGGGGGCACTAGCACAGATACGCAGTATTTT. The chain combines TRBV7-9 with TRBJ2-3, with 10 nucleotides matching TRBD1. After removal of 5 bases from V and 0 bases from J, the junction contained 5 bases not matched to a gene. CDR1 is SEHNR and CDR2 is FQNEAQ in the germline V gene (reference sequence). The CDR3 spans 16 residues.

This clone was detected only once. The V gene is TRBV6-5, the J gene TRBJ1-2; 7 nucleotides line up with TRBD1. The CDR3 contains 14 residues. CDR1 is MNHEY, CDR2 SVGAGI, per germline. The trim removed 2 bases at V and 3 bases at J, leaving 3 bases unmatched. CDR3 in DNA: TGTGCCAGCAGTTACAGGGGGCAAGACTATGGCTACACCTTC. Translated, it gives CASSYRGQDYGYTF.

The chain is built from TRBV5-4 and TRBJ2-5, with D uncertain. V dropped 0 bases and J dropped 4 bases, with 4 bases sitting between them. The CDR3 runs to 12 residues. The germline V gene has CDR1 SGHNT and CDR2 YYREEE (reference sequence). Here the CDR3 reads CASSLEGETQYF. In DNA form, the CDR3 reads TGTGCCAGCAGCTTGGAGGGAGAGACCCAGTACTTC. Full variable domain (missing parts from reference TRBV5-4 and TRBJ2-5): ETGVTQSPTHLIKTRGQQVTLRCSSQSGHNTVSWYQQALGQGPQFIFQYYREEENGRGNFPPRFSGLQFPNYSSELNVNALELDDSALYLCASSLEGETQYFGPGTRLLVL.

The rearrangement joins TRBV7-2 to TRBJ1-2; D is perhaps TRBD1 (5 bases). In germline, CDR1 is SGHTA, CDR2 FQGNSA. V was trimmed by 5 bases and J by 8 bases, leaving 18 bases between them. This CDR3 contains 14 residues. CDR3 nucleotide sequence: TGTGCCAGCAGCCTACCGGGACCTCCGGGCGGCTACACCTTC. Its protein is CASSLPGPPGGYTF.

The rearrangement links TRBV27 to TRBJ2-5; TRBD2 aligns across 9 bases. CDR3 length equals 19 residues. Germline lookup yields CDR1 MNHEY and CDR2 SMNVEV (reference sequence). J was trimmed by 5 bases and V by 5 bases; bases with no gene match: 21. The CDR3 DNA sequence: TGTGCCAGCAGTCAAGCTATGTTCTTAGATAGCGGGAGATCGGAGACCCAGTACTTC. This translates into CASSQAMFLDSGRSETQYF.

The CDR3 sequence: CSVEEGGYEQYF. CDR3 in DNA: TGCAGCGTTGAAGAAGGGGGCTACGAGCAGTACTTC. This rearrangement joins TRBV29-1 to TRBJ2-7; D may be TRBD1 (6 bases). Trimming pared 0 bases from V and 3 bases from J, leaving 6 bases between. Germline CDR1 and CDR2: SQVTM and ANQGSEA. CDR3 size: 12 residues.

This chain connects TRBV18 to TRBJ1-3, with D unresolved. This CDR3 comprises 11 residues. V gave up 6 bases and J gave up 3 bases, with 3 bases separating them. CDR1 is KGHSH and CDR2 is LQKENI in the germline V gene. CDR3 region: CASSYGNTIYF. DNA of the CDR3: TGTGCCAGCTCGTATGGAAACACCATATATTTT.

The chain recombines TRBV2 with TRBJ2-7; D perhaps matches TRBD1 (5 bases). The germline gives CDR1 SNHLY, CDR2 FYNNEI. The length of the CDR3 is 13 residues. V gave up 1 base and J gave up 12 bases, with 16 bases separating them. This CDR3 is CASSEGGSSVRYF. Written as DNA, the CDR3 is TGTGCCAGCAGTGAAGGGGGCTCCTCTGTGCGGTACTTC.

V is TRBV6-6 and J is TRBJ1-6; weak D call: TRBD1 (5 bases). The CDR3 runs to 16 residues. CDR1 is MNHNY and CDR2 is SVGAGI in the germline V gene (reference sequence). Deletions cut 6 bases from V and 7 bases from J, with 19 bases between. CDR3 sequence: CASRTYWDPINSPLHF. The CDR3 region has the DNA TGTGCCAGCAGAACCTACTGGGACCCTATCAATTCACCCCTCCACTTT.

The chain couples TRBV28 to TRBJ2-7; maybe TRBD1 (5 bases). V lost 7 bases and J lost 2, with 18 bases in between. The CDR3 loop spans 15 amino acids. Germline V gives CDR1 MDHEN, CDR2 SYDVKM. For the CDR3, the DNA is TGTGCCAGCATCCGGGTGGGGCAGAGCCCCTACGAGCAGTACTTC. Protein product: CASIRVGQSPYEQYF.

The chain employs TRBV11-2 and TRBJ2-7; D is unresolved. CDR1 is SGHAT, CDR2 FQNNGV, per germline. V dropped 6 bases and J dropped 2 bases, with 5 bases sitting between them. CDR3 length: 11 residues. CDR3 loop: CASRSAYEQYF. The CDR3 nucleotides read TGTGCCAGCAGATCAGCCTACGAGCAGTACTTC.

The chain has TRBV28 and TRBJ1-3, with no clear D. Per germline, CDR1 MDHEN and CDR2 SYDVKM. V lost 3 bases, J lost 0 bases, and 9 bases lay in between. This CDR3 is 15 amino acids long. Written as DNA, the CDR3 is TGTGCCAGCAGTTTTCCAACCGGCTCTGGAAACACCATATATTTT. Residues: CASSFPTGSGNTIYF.

The chain uses TRBV5-4 and TRBJ2-1; 8 bases align to TRBD2. Per germline, CDR1 SGHNT and CDR2 YYREEE (reference sequence). CDR3 length equals 15 residues. After removal of 3 bases from V and 8 bases from J, the junction contained 10 bases not matched to a gene. CDR3 nucleotides: TGTGCCAGCAGCTGGGGGGCAGCGGGGGATTATGAGCAGTTCTTC. It encodes CASSWGAAGDYEQFF.

The V and J genes are TRBV19 and TRBJ2-3; 7 nucleotides match TRBD1. Germline assignment: CDR1 LNHDA and CDR2 SQIVND (reference sequence). With V trimmed by 6 bases and J by 3 bases, 9 bases remained unmatched. The CDR3 contains 15 residues. The CDR3 nucleotides read TGTGCCAGTAGAGCGACAGGGTTGGGTACAGATACGCAGTATTTT. It translates to CASRATGLGTDTQYF.

V and J are TRBV19 and TRBJ2-3, with 9 bases fitting TRBD1. CDR1 and CDR2 from the germline V gene are LNHDA and SQIVND (reference sequence). The CDR3 covers 12 residues. J was trimmed by 3 bases and V by 10 bases; bases with no gene match: 2. CDR3 nucleotides: TGTGCCACCGGGACAGGGACAGATACGCAGTATTTT. Translated: CATGTGTDTQYF.

This clone was counted between two and nine times. V usage is TRBV4-1 and J usage is TRBJ1-1, with D possibly matching TRBD1 (5 bases). The CDR3 totals 15 residues. Germline CDR1 and CDR2: MGHRA and YSYEKL. V was trimmed by 3 bases and J by 8 bases, leaving 19 bases between them. The CDR3 nucleotides read TGCGCCAGCAGCCACCCCCCGGGACGCCTAGGGGAAGCTTTCTTT. Protein sequence: CASSHPPGRLGEAFF.

The chain is built from TRBV6-1 and TRBJ2-7; a possible D gene is TRBD1 (5 bases). The CDR3 spans 14 residues. The V gene lost 3 bases and the J gene lost 3 bases, with 12 bases spanning the gap. Germline V gene data show CDR1 as MNHNS and CDR2 as SASEGT. DNA for the CDR3: TGTGCCAGCAGTGATTTTAGACAGATCTACGAGCAGTACTTC. Protein sequence: CASSDFRQIYEQYF.

The V and J genes are TRBV5-1 and TRBJ2-2, with 8 bases that match TRBD1. Germline V CDR1 and CDR2: SGHRS, YFSETQ. V shed 0 bases, J shed 2 bases, and the junction held 6 bases outside the gene matches. The CDR3 totals 17 residues. CDR3 region: CASSLAVDRANTGELFF. DNA of the CDR3: TGCGCCAGCAGCTTGGCCGTGGACAGGGCTAACACCGGGGAGCTGTTTTTT.

The gene calls are TRBV6-9 and TRBJ1-2; D might be TRBD1 (5 bases). The germline V gene has CDR1 MNHGY and CDR2 SVAAGI. The CDR3 runs to 15 residues. Trimming stripped 3 bases from V and 4 bases from J, with 15 bases between. CDR3 DNA sequence: TGTGCCAGCAGTTACGCCTCGGGGGAGGGCTATGGCTACACCTTC. The encoded protein is CASSYASGEGYGYTF.

In this sample, this clone turned up a few times. The chain uses TRBV2 and TRBJ2-2; D ambiguous. The CDR3 extends over 15 amino acids. The germline CDR1 and CDR2 sequences are SNHLY and FYNNEI. V lost 3 bases and J 0 bases, leaving 8 bases between the germline ends. CDR3: CASSDHIANTGELFF. The CDR3 DNA follows: TGTGCCAGCAGTGATCACATAGCGAACACCGGGGAGCTGTTTTTT.